This T cell receptor (beta chain) was sequenced in a study of regulatory T cells in long-lasting Graves disease. Findings and limits, study-wide: The study found TRBV28, TRBJ1-2 and TRBJ2-5 favored in persistent disease.

V was shortened by 7 bases and J by 5 bases, with 9 bases between the two germline ends. CDR1 MNHNS and CDR2 SASEGT come from the germline V gene. This CDR3 is built from 11 residues. Construction of the TCR beta libraries employed iRepertoire HTBI primers in conjunction with Arm-PCR of CDR3 regions. TCRdb re-called the multiplex PCR reads with MiXCR, one entry per CDR3 protein. The table lists fewer than 600,000 distinct CDR3 sequences, about 20% of them singletons. Details on this clonotype: Its antigen is unidentified.

Regarding time point: persistent/refractory GD, antithyroid drugs over 5 years with positive TRAb. PBMCs provided the RNA from which the TCR library was made. Graves' disease diagnosis relied on American Thyroid Association guidelines. Sample: peripheral blood mononuclear cells (PBMCs), taken when the disease was refractory, from a patient treated with antithyroid drugs. This chain connects TRBV6-1 to TRBJ2-7; D not certain. This sequence was found in a female donor with Graves disease. The chain's CDR3 is CASTRGHEQYF. The CDR3 nucleotides read TGTGCCAGCACGCGAGGTCACGAGCAGTACTTC.